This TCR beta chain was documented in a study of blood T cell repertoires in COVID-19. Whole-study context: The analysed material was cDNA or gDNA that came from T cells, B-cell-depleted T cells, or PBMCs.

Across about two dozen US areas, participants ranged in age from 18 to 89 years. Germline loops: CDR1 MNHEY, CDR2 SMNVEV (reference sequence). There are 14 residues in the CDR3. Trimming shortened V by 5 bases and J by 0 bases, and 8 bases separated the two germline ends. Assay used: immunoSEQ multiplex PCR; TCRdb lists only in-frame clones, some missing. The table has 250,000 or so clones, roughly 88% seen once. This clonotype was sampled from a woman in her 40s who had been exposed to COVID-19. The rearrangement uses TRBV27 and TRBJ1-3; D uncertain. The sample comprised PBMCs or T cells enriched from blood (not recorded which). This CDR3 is CASSPEVSGNTIYF. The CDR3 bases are TGTGCCAGCAGTCCCGAGGTCTCTGGAAACACCATATATTTT.